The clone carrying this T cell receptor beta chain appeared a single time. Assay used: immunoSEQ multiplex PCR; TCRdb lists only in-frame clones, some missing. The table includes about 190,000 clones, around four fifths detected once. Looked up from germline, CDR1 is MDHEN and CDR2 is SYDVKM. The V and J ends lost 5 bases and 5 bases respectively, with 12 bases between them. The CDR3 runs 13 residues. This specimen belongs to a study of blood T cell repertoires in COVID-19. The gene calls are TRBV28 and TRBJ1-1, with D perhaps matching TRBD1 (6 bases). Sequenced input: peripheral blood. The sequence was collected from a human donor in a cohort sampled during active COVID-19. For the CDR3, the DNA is TGTGCCAGCAGTGGGGGGGGCCGGACTGAAGCTTTCTTT. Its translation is CASSGGGRTEAFF. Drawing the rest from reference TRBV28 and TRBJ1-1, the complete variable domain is DVKVTQSSRYLVKRTGEKVFLECVQDMDHENMFWYRQDPGLGLRLIYFSYDVKMKEKGDIPEGYSVSREKKERFSLILESASTNQTSMYLCASSGGGRTEAFFGQGTRLTVV.